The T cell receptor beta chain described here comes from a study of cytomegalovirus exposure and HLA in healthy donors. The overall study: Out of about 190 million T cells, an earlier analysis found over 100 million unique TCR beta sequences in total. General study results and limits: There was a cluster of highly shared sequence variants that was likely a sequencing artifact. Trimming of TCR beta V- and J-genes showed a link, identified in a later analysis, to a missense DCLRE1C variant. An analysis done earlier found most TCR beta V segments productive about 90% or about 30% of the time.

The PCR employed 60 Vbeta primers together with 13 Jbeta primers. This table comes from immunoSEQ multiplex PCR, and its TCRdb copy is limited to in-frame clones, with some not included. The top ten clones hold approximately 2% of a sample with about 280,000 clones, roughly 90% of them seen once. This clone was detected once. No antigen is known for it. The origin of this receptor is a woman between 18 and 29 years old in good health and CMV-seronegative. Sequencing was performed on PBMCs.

CDR3 amino acids: CSVSTAQETQYF. The CDR3 DNA follows: TGCAGCGTCTCGACAGCACAAGAGACCCAGTACTTC. The gene calls are TRBV29-1 and TRBJ2-5; possible D gene TRBD1, 5 bases. Between the trimmed V and J ends, which lost 6 bases and 2 bases, there was a span of 10 bases. Germline V gene sequence: CDR1 SQVTM, CDR2 ANQGSEA. CDR3 length: 12 amino acids.